These 18 T cell receptor beta chains were sequenced from one sample in a study of neoadjuvant anti-PD-1 for oral cavity cancer. Time point specified: after neoadjuvant nivolumab, at surgical resection. Clones were sequenced by immunoSEQ multiplex PCR, and TCRdb holds only the in-frame ones, with some missing. The sample shows tens of thousands of clones, roughly nine tenths of them seen only once. The material was PBMCs, obtained after nivolumab (anti-PD-1) treatment. Receptors originate from a person aged 35-79 years with oral cavity squamous cell carcinoma.

The rearrangement joins TRBV6-5 to TRBJ2-7, with TRBD1 matching over 8 bases. Germline-derived CDR1 and CDR2 are MNHEY and SVGAGI. The CDR3 loop spans 14 amino acids. Losses at the gene ends were 4 bases for V and 3 bases for J; bases not matched to a gene: 5. The CDR3 spells CASSSVRGRYEQYF. The DNA of the CDR3 is TGTGCCAGCAGTTCGGTCAGGGGGCGCTACGAGCAGTACTTC.

The J gene is TRBJ1-4, the V gene TRBV6-6, with 7 bases matching TRBD1. V shed 2 bases and J 7 bases; nucleotides not matched to a gene: 4. This CDR3 has 14 amino acids. Germline V lookup: CDR1 MNHNY, CDR2 SVGAGI (reference sequence). Here the CDR3 DNA reads TGTGCCAGCAGTTACCAGGGGGGAGGTGAAAAACTGTTTTTT. The encoded protein is CASSYQGGGEKLFF.

The rearrangement links TRBV6-5 to TRBJ1-3; D not certain. CDR1 is MNHEY and CDR2 is SVGAGI in the germline V gene. The CDR3 spans 15 residues. Trimming stripped 10 bases from V and 2 bases from J, with 18 bases between. CDR3 in amino acids: CATTPSAQTGNTIYF. DNA of the CDR3: TGTGCCACCACACCATCTGCCCAAACTGGAAACACCATATATTTT.

This clone was seen only a few times. This chain links TRBV5-1 with TRBJ2-6, with a weak D call TRBD2 (5 bases). Trimming removed 4 bases at V and 3 bases at J, with 11 bases between. The germline CDR1 and CDR2 sequences are SGHRS and YFSETQ. The CDR3 length is 15 residues. The CDR3 DNA follows: TGCGCCAGCAGCCAAACCGCGGGTGGGGCCAACGTCCTGACTTTC. Its translation is CASSQTAGGANVLTF.

This clone was seen once. The V call is TRBV6-5, the J call TRBJ2-7, with 7 bases fitting TRBD1. The CDR3 is 15 amino acids. V lost 6 bases and J lost 1; bases outside the gene matches: 9. Germline V gene sequence: CDR1 MNHEY, CDR2 SVGAGI. The CDR3 bases are TGTGCCAGCAGGATAAACAGGGGTATATCCTACGAGCAGTACTTC. As protein: CASRINRGISYEQYF.

The CDR3 sequence is CASSLPGASGTDEQFF. CDR3 sequence (DNA): TGTGCCAGCAGCTTACCCGGGGCTAGCGGGACCGATGAGCAGTTCTTC. The chain has TRBV7-3 and TRBJ2-1; 9 bases map to TRBD2. This CDR3 region has 16 residues. In germline, CDR1 is SGHTA, CDR2 FQGTGA. The V segment lost 2 bases and the J segment 8 bases; nucleotides outside the gene matches: 10.

The CDR3 loop is CASSPSTRAEGYTF. For the CDR3, the DNA is TGTGCCAGCAGCCCTTCGACAAGGGCGGAAGGCTACACCTTC. The chain carries TRBV7-3 and TRBJ1-2; D gene ambiguous. Germline V gives CDR1 SGHTA, CDR2 FQGTGA. Trimming shortened V by 5 bases and J by 8 bases, and 18 bases separated the two germline ends. There are 14 residues in the CDR3.

The chain recombines TRBV28 with TRBJ1-4, with D hard to call. The CDR3 is 16 amino acids. Per germline, CDR1 MDHEN and CDR2 SYDVKM. V was clipped by 8 bases and J by 0 bases, with 16 bases between them. The CDR3 is CASQSPPRPTNEKLFF. CDR3 nucleotides: TGTGCCAGCCAATCCCCCCCACGGCCAACTAATGAAAAACTGTTTTTT.

This clone has just a few counts. The chain employs TRBV2 and TRBJ1-5, with D perhaps TRBD1 (6 bases). Germline loops: CDR1 SNHLY, CDR2 FYNNEI. CDR3 size: 14 residues. Trimming pared 4 bases from V and 4 bases from J, leaving 11 bases between. The CDR3 reads CASSGTEPNQPQHF. The CDR3, as DNA: TGTGCCAGCAGTGGGACAGAGCCGAATCAGCCCCAGCATTTT. The full variable domain, in which reference TRBV2 and TRBJ1-5 provide the parts outside the CDR3, is EPEVTQTPSHQVTQMGQEVILRCVPISNHLYFYWYRQILGQKVEFLVSFYNNEISEKSEIFDDQFSVERPDGSNFTLKIRSTKLEDSAMYFCASSGTEPNQPQHFGDGTRLSIL.

This clone was counted once. V and J are TRBV11-3 and TRBJ2-1; the D gene is possibly TRBD2 (6 bases). V gave up 3 bases and J gave up 2 bases, with 20 bases separating them. Germline lookup yields CDR1 SGHNT and CDR2 YENEEA. The CDR3 sequence is 18 residues long. This CDR3 reads CASSFSYGGSGTYNEQFF. The DNA of the CDR3 is TGTGCCAGCAGCTTTTCGTATGGAGGTAGCGGCACCTACAATGAGCAGTTCTTC.

The genes are TRBV19 and TRBJ1-2; D call uncertain. Germline CDR1 LNHDA, CDR2 SQIVND (reference sequence). Trimming left V 6 bases short and J 4 bases short, with 18 bases between. The CDR3 length is 15 residues. The CDR3 reads CASSSLVSTGYGYTF. CDR3 nucleotides: TGTGCCAGTAGCTCCCTGGTCTCAACGGGCTATGGCTACACCTTC. Combining the CDR3 with reference TRBV19 and TRBJ1-2 gives the whole variable domain DGGITQSPKYLFRKEGQNVTLSCEQNLNHDAMYWYRQDPGQGLRLIYYSQIVNDFQKGDIAEGYSVSREKKESFPLTVTSAQKNPTAFYLCASSSLVSTGYGYTFGSGTRLTVV.

This chain links TRBV5-1 with TRBJ1-1; 7 positions match TRBD1. The CDR3 totals 16 residues. J was trimmed by 0 bases and V by 2 bases; bases with no gene match: 7. Germline V gene data show CDR1 as SGHRS and CDR2 as YFSETQ. In DNA, the CDR3 is TGCGCCAGCAGCTTTACAGGGGCCCTGGTGAACACTGAAGCTTTCTTT. It translates to CASSFTGALVNTEAFF.

This clone is a singleton in its sample. The chain is built from TRBV29-1 and TRBJ1-1, with D uncertain. Germline assignment: CDR1 SQVTM and CDR2 ANQGSEA. The CDR3 is made up of 11 amino acids. The V end lost 5 bases, the J end lost 2 bases, and 6 bases lay between the germline ends. The CDR3 DNA reads as TGCAGCGTTCGGGAAAACACTGAAGCTTTCTTT. Amino acids: CSVRENTEAFF.

This clone was observed once. CDR3 DNA sequence: TGTGCCTGGACTATTCCGGGACAGGGGCCCAAAAAAGCTTTCTTT. This translates into CAWTIPGQGPKKAFF. V is TRBV30 and J is TRBJ1-1; 10 nucleotides align to TRBD1. Germline CDR1 reads GTSNPN; CDR2 reads SVGIG (reference sequence). The V and J ends lost 4 bases and 9 bases, in that order; junction bases with no gene match: 14. This CDR3 has 15 residues.

This sequence joins TRBV27 and TRBJ1-5; weak D call: TRBD1 (5 bases). The germline V gene has CDR1 MNHEY and CDR2 SMNVEV (reference sequence). V dropped 2 bases and J dropped 2 bases, with 10 bases sitting between them. The CDR3 has 15 residues. This chain's CDR3 is CASSLQGFGNQPQHF. The CDR3 DNA reads TGTGCCAGCAGTTTACAGGGTTTCGGCAATCAGCCCCAGCATTTT.

This chain's CDR3 is CAIRMNTEAFF. The CDR3 region has the DNA TGTGCCATACGAATGAACACTGAAGCTTTCTTT. The J gene is TRBJ1-1, the V gene TRBV5-4; D call uncertain. Germline loops: CDR1 SGHNT, CDR2 YYREEE (reference sequence). The V gene lost 9 bases and the J gene lost 0 bases, with 6 bases spanning the gap. The CDR3 loop spans 11 amino acids.

This sequence joins TRBV29-1 and TRBJ2-1, with D unresolved. Per germline, CDR1 SQVTM and CDR2 ANQGSEA. V gave up 7 bases and J gave up 7 bases, with 14 bases separating them. This CDR3 is 12 amino acids long. In DNA form, the CDR3 reads TGCAGCGGGGCGCAAAGAGCAAATGAGCAGTTCTTC. This codes for CSGAQRANEQFF.

The CDR3 DNA is TGTGCCAGCAGCCCACTCACCCAGGGGCAGCCCCAGCATTTT. Residues: CASSPLTQGQPQHF. The gene calls are TRBV7-9 and TRBJ1-5; D might be TRBD1 (6 bases). The CDR3 is 14 amino acids. Germline-derived CDR1 and CDR2 are SEHNR and FQNEAQ (reference sequence). V was cut by 5 bases and J by 7 bases, with 15 bases left in between.